The rows below give T cell receptor beta chains drawn from one sample of a study of OX40 agonist ivuxolimab in advanced cancers. The repertoire was sequenced with immunoSEQ multiplex PCR; TCRdb's copy has only in-frame clones and lacks some. The sample holds about 140,000 clones, around 93% seen once. This sample comprised CD4+ or CD8+ T cells sorted from blood, obtained in a trial of the OX40 agonist ivuxolimab. The receptors derive from an adult with an advanced solid tumor such as melanoma, head and neck, liver or kidney cancer. CDR3s include the opening cysteine and the closing phenylalanine or tryptophan. The D gene is left open where the match is weak. A clone size is listed for some rows: how often the clone was seen (once, few, many), or a class if it is expanded.

D gene	clone size	V gene	J gene	CDR3 protein	CDR3 DNA
-	-	TRBV18	TRBJ2-7	CASSPGGSSYEQYF	TGTGCCAGCTCACCAGGGGGGAGCTCCTACGAGCAGTACTTC
-	-	TRBV5-4	TRBJ1-3	CASSLAGSLSGNTIYF	TGTGCCAGCAGCTTGGCTGGCAGCCTCTCTGGAAACACCATATATTTT
TRBD2	-	TRBV2	TRBJ2-5	CASRRGGETQYF	TGTGCCAGCAGGCGGGGGGGGGAGACCCAGTACTTC
-	-	TRBV19	TRBJ2-3	CASRTASTDTQYF	TGTGCCAGTCGGACTGCTAGCACAGATACGCAGTATTTT
TRBD1	-	TRBV5-1	TRBJ1-1	CASSRLDRGRANTEAFF	TGCGCCAGCAGCCGGTTGGACAGGGGGAGGGCGAACACTGAAGCTTTCTTT
TRBD1	-	TRBV7-2	TRBJ2-7	CASSLSFSRDRKYEQYF	TGTGCCAGCAGCTTAAGTTTCAGCCGGGACAGAAAATACGAGCAGTACTTC
-	-	TRBV10-3	TRBJ1-3	CAISGQNSGNTIYF	TGTGCCATCAGTGGTCAGAACTCTGGAAACACCATATATTTT
TRBD1	-	TRBV7-3	TRBJ2-7	CASSLNGDRVSEQYF	TGTGCCAGCAGCTTAAATGGCGACAGGGTATCCGAGCAGTACTTC
-	-	TRBV5-6	TRBJ2-7	CASSFGPKGGDEQYF	TGTGCCAGCAGCTTTGGTCCAAAGGGTGGGGACGAGCAGTACTTC
-	-	TRBV7-3	TRBJ2-7	CASSLSRGPEQYF	TGTGCCAGCAGCTTAAGTCGGGGGCCCGAGCAGTACTTC
-	-	TRBV28	TRBJ2-2	CASSQQRLNTGELFF	TGTGCCAGCAGCCAACAGCGGTTGAACACCGGGGAGCTGTTTTTT
TRBD1	-	TRBV19	TRBJ2-7	CASSGTGSYEQYF	TGTGCCAGTAGTGGGACAGGGTCCTACGAGCAGTACTTC
-	-	TRBV13	TRBJ2-3	CASSSPKRGTDTQYF	TGTGCCAGCAGCTCACCAAAACGGGGGACAGATACGCAGTATTTT
-	once	TRBV9	TRBJ2-2	CASSPRSGSGPHTGELFF	TGTGCCAGCAGCCCCCGATCGGGGTCGGGACCTCACACCGGGGAGCTGTTTTTT
TRBD2	-	TRBV7-2	TRBJ2-1	CASSDGRSSYNEQFF	TGTGCCAGCTCCGACGGGAGGAGCTCCTACAATGAGCAGTTCTTC
TRBD1	-	TRBV19	TRBJ1-2	CASSPGQGSGYGYTF	TGTGCCAGTAGTCCGGGACAGGGGAGCGGCTATGGCTACACCTTC
-	-	TRBV5-6	TRBJ1-3	CASSLLGNGELGNTIYF	TGTGCCAGCAGCTTGTTGGGCAATGGAGAACTCGGAAACACCATATATTTT
TRBD1	-	TRBV28	TRBJ2-7	CASSRTTGGLREQYF	TGTGCCAGCAGTCGGACGACAGGGGGATTACGAGAGCAGTACTTC
-	-	TRBV7-2	TRBJ1-5	CASSLRDFGQPQHF	TGTGCCAGCAGCTTAAGGGACTTCGGTCAGCCCCAGCATTTT
TRBD1	-	TRBV29-1	TRBJ1-3	CSDPGQGVNTIYF	TGCAGCGATCCGGGACAGGGGGTGAACACCATATATTTT
-	-	TRBV5-5	TRBJ2-3	CASSLDRRDTQYF	TGTGCCAGCAGCTTGGACAGGCGGGATACGCAGTATTTT
-	-	TRBV18	TRBJ2-2	CASSRLEPSNTGELFF	TGTGCCAGCTCACGGCTCGAACCATCGAACACCGGGGAGCTGTTTTTT
-	-	TRBV19	TRBJ2-3	CASSIGLGISTDTQYF	TGTGCCAGTAGTATAGGGCTCGGAATTAGCACAGATACGCAGTATTTT